This TCR beta chain originates from a study of Ad26.COV2.S vaccination and SARS-CoV-2 variants. Study-wide background: Enrollment placed the donor in the COV1001 Ad26.COV2.S trial arm.

Sequencing used immunoSEQ multiplex PCR; TCRdb keeps in-frame clones, though not all of them. The top ten hold approximately 5% of the sample, which has around 300,000 clones, 85% to 90% seen once. About this clone itself: No antigen is known for it.

As for treatment: around 19 received Ad26.COV2.S at low or high dose, single or two shots; roughly 5 received placebo; per-sample allocation not given. Vaccine and placebo recipients were sampled on day 63 after the first injection. The study's findings and limits: Using TCR breadth and depth analyses may have led to underestimated total T cell responses.

The origin of this receptor is a person between 18 and 65 years old who received the Ad26.COV2.S COVID-19 vaccine or a placebo. The sample was peripheral blood, taken in a trial of Ad26.COV2.S vaccine versus placebo.

This CDR3 reads CSVAGTGLRVGTEAFF. In nucleotides, the CDR3 is TGCAGCGTGGCCGGGACAGGGTTGAGGGTCGGGACTGAAGCTTTCTTT. The J gene is TRBJ1-1, the V gene TRBV29-1, with 9 bases that match TRBD1. The ends lost 6 bases at V and 5 bases at J; junction bases unmatched: 16. The length of the CDR3 is 16 residues. The germline gives CDR1 SQVTM, CDR2 ANQGSEA.